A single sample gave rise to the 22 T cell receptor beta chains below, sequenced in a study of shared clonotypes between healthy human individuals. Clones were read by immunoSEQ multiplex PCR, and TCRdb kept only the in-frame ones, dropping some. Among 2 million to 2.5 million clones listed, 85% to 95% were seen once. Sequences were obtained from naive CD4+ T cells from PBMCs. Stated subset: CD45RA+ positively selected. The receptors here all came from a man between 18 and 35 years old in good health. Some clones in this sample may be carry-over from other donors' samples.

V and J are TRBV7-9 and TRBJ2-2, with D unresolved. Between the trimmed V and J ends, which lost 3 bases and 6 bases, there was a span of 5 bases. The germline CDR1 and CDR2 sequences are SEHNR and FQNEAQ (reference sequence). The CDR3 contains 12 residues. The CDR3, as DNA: TGTGCCAGCAGCTTTGGTTCCGGGGAGCTGTTTTTT. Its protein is CASSFGSGELFF.

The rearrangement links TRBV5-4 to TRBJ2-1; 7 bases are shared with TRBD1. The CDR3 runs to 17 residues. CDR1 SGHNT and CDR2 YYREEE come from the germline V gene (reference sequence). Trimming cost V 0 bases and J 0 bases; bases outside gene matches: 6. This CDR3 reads CASSLGQGESSYNEQFF. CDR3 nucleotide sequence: TGTGCCAGCAGCTTGGGACAGGGCGAAAGCTCCTACAATGAGCAGTTCTTC.

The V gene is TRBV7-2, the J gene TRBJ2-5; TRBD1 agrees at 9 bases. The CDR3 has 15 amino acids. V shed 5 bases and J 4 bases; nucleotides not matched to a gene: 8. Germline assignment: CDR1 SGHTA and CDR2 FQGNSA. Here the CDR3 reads CASSPQQTGGETQYF. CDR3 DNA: TGTGCCAGCAGCCCCCAGCAGACAGGGGGAGAGACCCAGTACTTC.

In nucleotides, the CDR3 is TGTGCCAGCAGCCCCCACCCCTTAAGGGCAAACAATGAGCAGTTCTTC. Translation: CASSPHPLRANNEQFF. The rearrangement joins TRBV7-9 to TRBJ2-1, with D hard to call. The V end was cut by 5 bases, the J end by 5 bases, with 19 bases between. Germline CDR1 reads SEHNR; CDR2 reads FQNEAQ (reference sequence). CDR3 size: 16 residues.

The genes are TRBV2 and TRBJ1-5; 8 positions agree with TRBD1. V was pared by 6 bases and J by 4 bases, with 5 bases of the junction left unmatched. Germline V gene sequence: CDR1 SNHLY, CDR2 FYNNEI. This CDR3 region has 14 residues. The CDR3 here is CASRNDRGNQPQHF. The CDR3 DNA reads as TGTGCCAGCAGGAATGACAGGGGTAATCAGCCCCAGCATTTT.

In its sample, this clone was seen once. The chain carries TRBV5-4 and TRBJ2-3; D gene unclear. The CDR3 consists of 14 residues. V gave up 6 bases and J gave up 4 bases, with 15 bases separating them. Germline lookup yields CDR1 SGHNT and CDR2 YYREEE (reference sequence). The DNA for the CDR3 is TGTGCCAGCAAGGAGTCACTTCTGGCAGATACGCAGTATTTT. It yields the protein CASKESLLADTQYF.

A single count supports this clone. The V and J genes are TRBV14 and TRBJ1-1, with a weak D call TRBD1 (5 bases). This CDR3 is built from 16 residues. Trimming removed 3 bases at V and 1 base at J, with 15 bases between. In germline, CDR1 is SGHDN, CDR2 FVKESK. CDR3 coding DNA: TGTGCCAGCAGCCAGGGGAGGGGACGGGCGAACACTGAAGCTTTCTTT. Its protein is CASSQGRGRANTEAFF.

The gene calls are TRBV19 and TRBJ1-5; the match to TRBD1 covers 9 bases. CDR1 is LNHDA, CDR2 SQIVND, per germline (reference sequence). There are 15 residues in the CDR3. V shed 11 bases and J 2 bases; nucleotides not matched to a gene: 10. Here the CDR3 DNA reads TGTGCCTCCACAGGGGGCCATTTCGGCAATCAGCCCCAGCATTTT. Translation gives CASTGGHFGNQPQHF. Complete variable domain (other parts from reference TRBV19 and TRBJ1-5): DGGITQSPKYLFRKEGQNVTLSCEQNLNHDAMYWYRQDPGQGLRLIYYSQIVNDFQKGDIAEGYSVSREKKESFPLTVTSAQKNPTAFYLCASTGGHFGNQPQHFGDGTRLSIL.

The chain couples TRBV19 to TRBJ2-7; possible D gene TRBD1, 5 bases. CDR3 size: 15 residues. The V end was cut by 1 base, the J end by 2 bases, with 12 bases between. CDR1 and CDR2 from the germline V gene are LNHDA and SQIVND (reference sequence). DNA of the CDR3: TGTGCCAGTAGTATAGGAGCAGGGCTGACCTACGAGCAGTACTTC. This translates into CASSIGAGLTYEQYF.

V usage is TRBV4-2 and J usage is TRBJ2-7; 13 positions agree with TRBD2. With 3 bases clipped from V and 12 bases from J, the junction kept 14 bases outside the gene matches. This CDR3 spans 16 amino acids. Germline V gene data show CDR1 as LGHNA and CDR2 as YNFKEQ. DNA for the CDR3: TGTGCCAGCAGCCAGTCTCCGGGACTAGCGGGACAAAGGCCGTACTTC. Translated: CASSQSPGLAGQRPYF.

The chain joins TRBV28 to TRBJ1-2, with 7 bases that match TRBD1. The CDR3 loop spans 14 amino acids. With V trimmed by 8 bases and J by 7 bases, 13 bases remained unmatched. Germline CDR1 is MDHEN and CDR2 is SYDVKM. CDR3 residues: CASGRAGGLVGYTF. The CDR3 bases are TGTGCCAGCGGGCGGGCAGGGGGACTGGTTGGCTACACCTTC.

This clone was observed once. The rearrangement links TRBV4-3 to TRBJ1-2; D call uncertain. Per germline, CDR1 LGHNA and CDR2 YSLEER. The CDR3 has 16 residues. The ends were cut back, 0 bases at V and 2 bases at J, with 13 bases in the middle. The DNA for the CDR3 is TGCGCCAGCAGCCAAGAAGTGGGGATGTGGAACTATGGCTACACCTTC. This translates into CASSQEVGMWNYGYTF.

This chain's CDR3 is CATAGLPGQMNTEAFF. CDR3 DNA sequence: TGTGCCACCGCGGGCCTTCCAGGACAGATGAACACTGAAGCTTTCTTT. The chain carries TRBV27 and TRBJ1-1; D is perhaps TRBD1 (6 bases). This CDR3 contains 16 residues. V dropped 10 bases and J dropped 0 bases, with 21 bases sitting between them. Germline V CDR1 and CDR2: MNHEY, SMNVEV (reference sequence).

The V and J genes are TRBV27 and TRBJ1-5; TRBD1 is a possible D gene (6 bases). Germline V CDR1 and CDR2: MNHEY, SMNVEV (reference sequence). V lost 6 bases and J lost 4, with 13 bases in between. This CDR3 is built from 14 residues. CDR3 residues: CASRGTGNNQPQHF. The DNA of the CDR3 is TGTGCCAGCAGGGGAACAGGGAATAATCAGCCCCAGCATTTT.

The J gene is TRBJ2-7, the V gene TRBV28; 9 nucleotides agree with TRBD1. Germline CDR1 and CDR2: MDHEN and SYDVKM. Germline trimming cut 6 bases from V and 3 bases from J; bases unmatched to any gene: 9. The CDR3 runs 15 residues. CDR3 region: CASRPGTGSLYEQYF. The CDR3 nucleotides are TGTGCCAGCAGACCGGGGACAGGGTCTCTCTACGAGCAGTACTTC.

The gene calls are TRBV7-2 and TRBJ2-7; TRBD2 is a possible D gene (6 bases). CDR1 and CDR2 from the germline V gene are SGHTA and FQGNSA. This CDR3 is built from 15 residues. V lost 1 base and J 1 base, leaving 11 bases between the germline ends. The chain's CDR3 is CASSLVGGTSYEQYF. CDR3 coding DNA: TGTGCCAGCAGCTTAGTGGGGGGAACGTCCTACGAGCAGTACTTC.

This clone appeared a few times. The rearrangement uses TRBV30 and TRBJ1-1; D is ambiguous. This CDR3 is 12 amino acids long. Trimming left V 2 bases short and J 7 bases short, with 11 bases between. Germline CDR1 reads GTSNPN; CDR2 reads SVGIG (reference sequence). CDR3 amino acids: CAWSPGKDEAFF. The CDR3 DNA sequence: TGTGCCTGGAGTCCCGGGAAAGATGAAGCTTTCTTT.

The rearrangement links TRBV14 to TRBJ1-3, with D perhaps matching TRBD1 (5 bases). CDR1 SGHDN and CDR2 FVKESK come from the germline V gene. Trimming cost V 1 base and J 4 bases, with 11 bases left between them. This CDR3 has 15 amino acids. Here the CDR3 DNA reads TGTGCCAGCAGCCAAGTTTCCAGGGTCGGAAACACCATATATTTT. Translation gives CASSQVSRVGNTIYF.

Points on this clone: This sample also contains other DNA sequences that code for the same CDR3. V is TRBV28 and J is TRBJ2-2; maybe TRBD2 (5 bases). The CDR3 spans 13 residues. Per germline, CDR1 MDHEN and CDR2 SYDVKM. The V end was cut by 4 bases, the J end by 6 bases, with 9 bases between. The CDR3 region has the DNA TGTGCCAGCAGTTCCGGAGGCGCCGGGGAGCTGTTTTTT. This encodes CASSSGGAGELFF.

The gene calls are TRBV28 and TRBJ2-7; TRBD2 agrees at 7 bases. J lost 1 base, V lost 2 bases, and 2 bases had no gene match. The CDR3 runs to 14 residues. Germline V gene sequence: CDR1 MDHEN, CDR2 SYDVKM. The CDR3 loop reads CASSLGGDSYEQYF. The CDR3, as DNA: TGTGCCAGCAGTTTAGGGGGGGATTCCTACGAGCAGTACTTC. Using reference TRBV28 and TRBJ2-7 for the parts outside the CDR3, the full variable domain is DVKVTQSSRYLVKRTGEKVFLECVQDMDHENMFWYRQDPGLGLRLIYFSYDVKMKEKGDIPEGYSVSREKKERFSLILESASTNQTSMYLCASSLGGDSYEQYFGPGTRLTVT.

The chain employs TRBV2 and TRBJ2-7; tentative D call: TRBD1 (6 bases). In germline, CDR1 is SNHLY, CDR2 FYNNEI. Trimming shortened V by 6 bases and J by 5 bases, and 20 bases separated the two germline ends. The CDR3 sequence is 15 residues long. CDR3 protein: CASSLTQGISHEQYF. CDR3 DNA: TGTGCCAGCAGCCTAACCCAGGGGATCAGCCACGAGCAGTACTTC.

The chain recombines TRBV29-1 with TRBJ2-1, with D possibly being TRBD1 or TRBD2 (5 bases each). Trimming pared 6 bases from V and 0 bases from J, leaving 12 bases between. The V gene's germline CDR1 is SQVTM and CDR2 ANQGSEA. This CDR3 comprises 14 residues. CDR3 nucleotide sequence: TGCAGCGTCGGTAGCGACAGCTCCTACAATGAGCAGTTCTTC. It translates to CSVGSDSSYNEQFF.